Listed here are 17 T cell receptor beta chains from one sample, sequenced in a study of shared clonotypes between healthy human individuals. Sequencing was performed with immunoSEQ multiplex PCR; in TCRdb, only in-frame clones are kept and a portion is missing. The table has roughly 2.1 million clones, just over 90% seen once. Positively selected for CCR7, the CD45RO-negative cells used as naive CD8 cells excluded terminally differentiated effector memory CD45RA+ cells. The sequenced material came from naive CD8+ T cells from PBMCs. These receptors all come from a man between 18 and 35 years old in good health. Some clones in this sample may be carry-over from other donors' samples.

The DNA for the CDR3 is TGTGCCAGCAGCGCGCGACTAGCGGGAACCCACAATGAGCAGTTCTTC. This sequence encodes CASSARLAGTHNEQFF. The V and J genes are TRBV9 and TRBJ2-1; 11 bases line up with TRBD2. Trimming cost V 3 bases and J 5 bases; bases outside gene matches: 7. The length of the CDR3 is 16 residues. The germline gives CDR1 SGDLS, CDR2 YYNGEE.

The CDR3 nucleotides read TGTGCCAGCAGCCCCACCGGCGGGCGGGTCTACGAGCAGTACTTC. This translates into CASSPTGGRVYEQYF. The genes are TRBV9 and TRBJ2-7, with D possibly matching TRBD2 (5 bases). V lost 4 bases and J lost 3, with 17 bases in between. Germline V lookup: CDR1 SGDLS, CDR2 YYNGEE. This CDR3 has 15 amino acids.

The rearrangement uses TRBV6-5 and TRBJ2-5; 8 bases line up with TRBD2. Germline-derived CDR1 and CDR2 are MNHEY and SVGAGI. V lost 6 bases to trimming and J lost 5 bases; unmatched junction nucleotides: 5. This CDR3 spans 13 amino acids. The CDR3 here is CASRPGGGETQYF. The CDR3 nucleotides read TGTGCCAGCAGACCTGGCGGGGGGGAGACCCAGTACTTC.

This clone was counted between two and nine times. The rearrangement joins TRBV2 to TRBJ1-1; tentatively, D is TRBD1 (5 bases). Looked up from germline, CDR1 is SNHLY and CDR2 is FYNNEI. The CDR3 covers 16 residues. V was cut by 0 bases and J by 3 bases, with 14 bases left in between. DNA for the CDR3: TGTGCCAGCAGTGAAGCAATGACAGCTATATACACTGAAGCTTTCTTT. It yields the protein CASSEAMTAIYTEAFF. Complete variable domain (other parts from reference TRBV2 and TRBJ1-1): EPEVTQTPSHQVTQMGQEVILRCVPISNHLYFYWYRQILGQKVEFLVSFYNNEISEKSEIFDDQFSVERPDGSNFTLKIRSTKLEDSAMYFCASSEAMTAIYTEAFFGQGTRLTVV.

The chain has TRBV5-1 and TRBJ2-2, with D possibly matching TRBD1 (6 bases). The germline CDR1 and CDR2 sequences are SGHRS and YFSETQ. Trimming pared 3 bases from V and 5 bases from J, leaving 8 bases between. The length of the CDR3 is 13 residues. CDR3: CASSSGATGELFF. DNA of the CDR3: TGCGCCAGCAGCTCAGGGGCGACCGGGGAGCTGTTTTTT.

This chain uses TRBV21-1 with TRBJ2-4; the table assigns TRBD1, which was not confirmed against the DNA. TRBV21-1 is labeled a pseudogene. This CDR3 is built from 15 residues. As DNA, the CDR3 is TGTGCCAGCAGCAAAGAGGGGTGGGCCAAAAACATTCAGTACTTC. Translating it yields CASSKEGWAKNIQYF.

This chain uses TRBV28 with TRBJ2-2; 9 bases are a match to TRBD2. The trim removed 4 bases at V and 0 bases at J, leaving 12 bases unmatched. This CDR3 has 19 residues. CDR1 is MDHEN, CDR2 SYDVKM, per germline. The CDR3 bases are TGTGCCAGCAGTTCCCCACTAGCGGGTAACTTCGCGAACACCGGGGAGCTGTTTTTT. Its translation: CASSSPLAGNFANTGELFF.

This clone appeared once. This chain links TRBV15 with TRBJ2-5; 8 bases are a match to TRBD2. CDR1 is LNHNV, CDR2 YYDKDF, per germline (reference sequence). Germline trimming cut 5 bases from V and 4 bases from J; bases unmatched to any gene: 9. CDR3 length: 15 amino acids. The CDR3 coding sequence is TGTGCCACCAGCGAAGAAACCCTAGCGGGAGAGACCCAGTACTTC. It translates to CATSEETLAGETQYF.

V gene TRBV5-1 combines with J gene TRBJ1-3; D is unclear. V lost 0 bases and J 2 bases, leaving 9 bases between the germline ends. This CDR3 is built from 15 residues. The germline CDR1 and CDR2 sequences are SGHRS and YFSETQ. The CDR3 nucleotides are TGCGCCAGCAGCTTGGCCGGAATTACTGGAAACACCATATATTTT. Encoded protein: CASSLAGITGNTIYF.

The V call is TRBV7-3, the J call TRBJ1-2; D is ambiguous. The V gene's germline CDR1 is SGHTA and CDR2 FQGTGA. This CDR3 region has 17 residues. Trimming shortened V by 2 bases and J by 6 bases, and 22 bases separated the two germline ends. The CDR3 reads CASSLEVDFSPPHGYTF. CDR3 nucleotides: TGTGCCAGCAGCTTAGAGGTAGATTTTTCCCCCCCTCATGGCTACACCTTC.

The CDR3 region has the DNA TGTGCCAGCAGCTTCGGACAGGGGGACTCCTACGAGCAGTACTTC. The encoded protein is CASSFGQGDSYEQYF. The rearrangement links TRBV5-4 to TRBJ2-7; TRBD1 matches at 10 bases. The germline V gene has CDR1 SGHNT and CDR2 YYREEE (reference sequence). Unmatched junction bases numbered 2, after V lost 2 bases and J lost 0 bases. The CDR3 totals 15 residues.

The CDR3 DNA reads as TGTGCCAGCTCAGACGATTCAGGGGCATATAGCAATCAGCCCCAGCATTTT. It codes for CASSDDSGAYSNQPQHF. The chain links TRBV18 to TRBJ1-5, with TRBD1 as a possible D gene (6 bases). The V and J ends lost 5 bases and 0 bases respectively, with 17 bases between them. This CDR3 comprises 17 residues. Germline V gene data show CDR1 as KGHSH and CDR2 as LQKENI.

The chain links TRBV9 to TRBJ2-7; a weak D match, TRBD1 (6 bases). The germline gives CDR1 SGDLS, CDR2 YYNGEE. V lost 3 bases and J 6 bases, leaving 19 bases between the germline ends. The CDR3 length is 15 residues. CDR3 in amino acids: CASSGGARGLSEQYF. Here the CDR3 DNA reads TGTGCCAGCAGCGGTGGCGCTAGGGGGTTAAGCGAGCAGTACTTC.

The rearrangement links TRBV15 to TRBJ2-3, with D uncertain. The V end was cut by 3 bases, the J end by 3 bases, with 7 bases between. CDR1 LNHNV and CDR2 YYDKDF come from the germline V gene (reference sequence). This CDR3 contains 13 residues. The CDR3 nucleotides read TGTGCCACCAGCAGCCGGGCAACAGATACGCAGTATTTT. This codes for CATSSRATDTQYF.

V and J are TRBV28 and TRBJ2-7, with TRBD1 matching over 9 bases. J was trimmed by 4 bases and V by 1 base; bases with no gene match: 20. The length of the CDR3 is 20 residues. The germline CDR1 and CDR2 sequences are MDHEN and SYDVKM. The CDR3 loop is CASSLLGGTGFLREKYEQYF. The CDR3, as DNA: TGTGCCAGCAGTTTATTGGGGGGGACAGGGTTTCTGCGGGAGAAATACGAGCAGTACTTC.

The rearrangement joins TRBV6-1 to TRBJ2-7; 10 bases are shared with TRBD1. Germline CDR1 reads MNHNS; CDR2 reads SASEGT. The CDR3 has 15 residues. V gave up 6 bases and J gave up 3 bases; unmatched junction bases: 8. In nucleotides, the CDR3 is TGTGCCAGCAGCCCGGGACAGGGGTCGCTCTACGAGCAGTACTTC. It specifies CASSPGQGSLYEQYF.

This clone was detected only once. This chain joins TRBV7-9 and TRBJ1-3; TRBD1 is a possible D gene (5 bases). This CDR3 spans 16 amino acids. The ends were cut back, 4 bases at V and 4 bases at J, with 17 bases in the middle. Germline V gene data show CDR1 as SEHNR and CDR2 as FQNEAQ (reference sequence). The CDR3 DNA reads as TGTGCCAGCAGCTACCCTTTGGAGGGACTGGGAAACACCATATATTTT. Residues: CASSYPLEGLGNTIYF.